This T cell receptor (beta chain) was captured in a study of blood T cell repertoires in COVID-19. Study-level information: The analysed material was cDNA or gDNA that came from T cells, B-cell-depleted T cells, or PBMCs.

This clone was seen once. Participants classified as exposed had met a COVID-19 case within 2 weeks before study entry. Data came from immunoSEQ multiplex PCR; TCRdb stores just in-frame clones and leaves some out. In the table there are 150,000 or so clones, approximately 86% of which are singletons. Germline-derived CDR1 and CDR2 are SQVTM and ANQGSEA. Trimming stripped 4 bases from V and 2 bases from J, with 15 bases between. The CDR3 has 14 residues. This TCR derives from a woman aged 40 to 50 who had been exposed to COVID-19. The sequencing sample was made of PBMCs or T cells enriched from blood (not recorded which). This chain connects TRBV29-1 to TRBJ2-7; tentative D call: TRBD1 (6 bases). CDR3 sequence reads: CSVGRPNRAYEQYF. In nucleotides, the CDR3 is TGCAGCGTTGGGAGACCCAACAGGGCCTACGAGCAGTACTTC.